The 19 T cell receptor beta chains below were found in one sample sequenced in a study of shared clonotypes between healthy human individuals. The method was immunoSEQ multiplex PCR; TCRdb's version includes in-frame clones alone and lacks a portion of them. The repertoire includes approximately 320,000 clones, over 75% of them detected once, and around 15% sits in the top ten. Sequenced material: memory CD8+ T cells sorted from blood. Indicated subset: CD45RO+ cells pooled with CCR7-negative TemRA cells. Source of these receptors: a man between 18 and 35 years old in good health.

The chain employs TRBV27 and TRBJ1-5; 7 nucleotides align to TRBD1. This CDR3 is built from 16 residues. The V and J ends lost 6 bases and 4 bases, in that order; junction bases with no gene match: 12. Germline loops: CDR1 MNHEY, CDR2 SMNVEV (reference sequence). The CDR3 bases are TGTGCCAGCAGCCCCAGTGAGGGGGACAGAAATCAGCCCCAGCATTTT. The encoded protein is CASSPSEGDRNQPQHF.

In the case of this clone: Other nucleotide sequences in the sample specify the same CDR3. The chain employs TRBV4-1 and TRBJ2-7; D gene unclear. CDR3 size: 14 residues. V was clipped by 1 base and J by 0 bases, with 7 bases between them. Germline-derived CDR1 and CDR2 are MGHRA and YSYEKL. CDR3 sequence reads: CASSQGLGSYEQYF. Here the CDR3 DNA reads TGCGCCAGCAGCCAAGGTCTGGGCTCCTACGAGCAGTACTTC.

This rearrangement joins TRBV5-6 to TRBJ2-7, with 9 bases that match TRBD1. CDR1 is SGHDT, CDR2 YYEEEE, per germline. The junction had 5 bases not matched to a gene; V was cut back by 4 bases and J by 6 bases. CDR3 length equals 13 residues. This chain's CDR3 is CASSADRGFEQYF. CDR3 sequence (DNA): TGTGCCAGCAGCGCGGACAGGGGCTTCGAGCAGTACTTC.

This clone has more than one count but fewer than ten. The chain has TRBV4-3 and TRBJ2-7; unclear D gene. Trimming removed 1 base from V and 2 bases from J, with 9 bases in between. Germline CDR1 is LGHNA and CDR2 is YSLEER. This CDR3 has 14 amino acids. Here the CDR3 reads CASSQGVFAYEQYF. The CDR3 DNA reads TGCGCCAGCAGCCAAGGAGTCTTCGCCTACGAGCAGTACTTC.

The chain combines TRBV7-9 with TRBJ2-2; D gene unclear. V shed 2 bases and J shed 5 bases, with 12 bases lying between them. The CDR3 extends over 15 amino acids. Germline V gene sequence: CDR1 SEHNR, CDR2 FQNEAQ (reference sequence). The CDR3 region is CASSLQVRETGELFF. Here the CDR3 DNA reads TGTGCCAGCAGCTTACAGGTCAGAGAGACCGGGGAGCTGTTTTTT.

By share, this clone ranks as medium-sized. The gene calls are TRBV12-5 and TRBJ2-7; the match to TRBD1 covers 9 bases. The CDR3 is 17 amino acids. Germline CDR1 LGHNT, CDR2 FRNRAP. Losses at the gene ends were 1 base for V and 4 bases for J; bases not matched to a gene: 11. The CDR3 nucleotides are TGTGCTAGTGGTTTGGGTGCTCCGGGGACAGGGATTTACGAGCAGTACTTC. Protein sequence: CASGLGAPGTGIYEQYF.

V and J are TRBV28 and TRBJ2-2; no reliable D call. This CDR3 is 11 amino acids long. Germline CDR1 reads MDHEN; CDR2 reads SYDVKM. The germline V and J ends were trimmed by 2 bases and 6 bases, with 1 base remaining between them. DNA of the CDR3: TGTGCCAGCAGTTTACCCGGGGAGCTGTTTTTT. The encoded protein is CASSLPGELFF.

The chain combines TRBV10-1 with TRBJ2-7; D not resolved. Germline V CDR1 and CDR2: WNHNN, SYGVQD (reference sequence). Trimming took off 8 bases at V and 6 bases at J, with 17 bases between the two ends. The CDR3 is 13 residues long. The CDR3 region is CASRRTLGSEQYF. The CDR3 region has the DNA TGCGCCAGCCGAAGAACCCTGGGGTCCGAGCAGTACTTC.

V is TRBV29-1 and J is TRBJ1-3; D possibly corresponds to TRBD1 (5 bases). The V end was cut by 4 bases, the J end by 4 bases, with 17 bases between. Per the germline V gene, CDR1 is SQVTM and CDR2 is ANQGSEA. The CDR3 runs 15 residues. As DNA, the CDR3 is TGCAGCGTTGCGGGACTTCAGGGCTCAGGAAACACCATATATTTT. The encoded protein is CSVAGLQGSGNTIYF.

The chain uses TRBV6-1 and TRBJ1-3; TRBD1 might be the D (5 bases). This CDR3 spans 12 amino acids. Germline V lookup: CDR1 MNHNS, CDR2 SASEGT. Deletions cut 4 bases from V and 10 bases from J, with 11 bases between. The CDR3 region has the DNA TGTGCCAGCAGTGTGGATGGGGGGACCATATATTTT. This sequence encodes CASSVDGGTIYF.

Notes on this clone: A single base separates this from a much larger clone, so it may be a read error. The J gene is TRBJ2-7, the V gene TRBV13, with TRBD1 matching 7 bases. This CDR3 has 13 residues. Germline loops: CDR1 PRHDT, CDR2 FYEKMQ (reference sequence). Trimming at V came to 3 bases and at J to 2 bases, leaving 1 base not matched to a gene. CDR3 protein: CASSFQGAYEQYF. The CDR3 DNA follows: TGTGCCAGCAGCTTTCAGGGGGCCTACGAGCAGTACTTC.

About this clone itself: A far larger clone differs by one base, so this is likely a read error. Other DNA sequences in this specimen translate into the identical CDR3. The CDR3 spells CSVEVAGDNTGELFF. CDR3 nucleotide sequence: TGCAGCGTTGAAGTGGCGGGGGATAACACCGGGGAGCTGTTTTTT. The V and J genes are TRBV29-1 and TRBJ2-2; 7 nucleotides agree with TRBD2. With V trimmed by 1 base and J by 2 bases, 4 bases remained unmatched. There are 15 residues in the CDR3. Germline V gene data show CDR1 as SQVTM and CDR2 as ANQGSEA.

This clone showed up just a few times. V is TRBV5-1 and J is TRBJ2-3; TRBD2 matches 7 bases. CDR1 and CDR2 from the germline V gene are SGHRS and YFSETQ. V shed 4 bases and J 6 bases; nucleotides not matched to a gene: 14. The CDR3 spans 16 residues. CDR3 sequence: CASSIDPRGGLDTQYF. In nucleotides, the CDR3 is TGCGCCAGCAGCATAGACCCCCGCGGGGGTCTGGATACGCAGTATTTT.

The J gene is TRBJ2-1, the V gene TRBV5-6; TRBD1 agrees at 7 bases. The CDR3 runs to 15 residues. Germline V gives CDR1 SGHDT, CDR2 YYEEEE. The V segment lost 4 bases and the J segment 5 bases; nucleotides outside the gene matches: 9. The CDR3 protein is CASSTTQGDHNEQFF. The CDR3 nucleotides are TGTGCCAGCAGCACTACGCAGGGGGATCACAATGAGCAGTTCTTC.

This clone was counted only a few times. The chain has TRBV13 and TRBJ2-7; 12 nucleotides match TRBD2. Losses at the gene ends were 4 bases for V and 3 bases for J; bases not matched to a gene: 10. The CDR3 runs 17 residues. The V gene's germline CDR1 is PRHDT and CDR2 FYEKMQ (reference sequence). CDR3 amino acids: CASSSAAGLAGNYEQYF. The CDR3 DNA follows: TGTGCCAGCAGCTCAGCCGCCGGACTAGCGGGGAACTACGAGCAGTACTTC.

The rearrangement uses TRBV5-4 and TRBJ2-6; no reliable D call. The length of the CDR3 is 15 residues. Deletions cut 4 bases from V and 0 bases from J, with 8 bases between. Germline V CDR1 and CDR2: SGHNT, YYREEE (reference sequence). This chain's CDR3 is CASSVRDSGANVLTF. In nucleotides, the CDR3 is TGTGCCAGCAGCGTAAGGGACTCTGGGGCCAACGTCCTGACTTTC. Drawing the rest from reference TRBV5-4 and TRBJ2-6, the complete variable domain is ETGVTQSPTHLIKTRGQQVTLRCSSQSGHNTVSWYQQALGQGPQFIFQYYREEENGRGNFPPRFSGLQFPNYSSELNVNALELDDSALYLCASSVRDSGANVLTFGAGSRLTVL.

The chain employs TRBV9 and TRBJ2-3, with 10 bases identical to TRBD2. V was clipped by 2 bases and J by 2 bases; unmatched bases: 2. The CDR3 has 15 residues. The germline V gene encodes CDR1 SGDLS and CDR2 YYNGEE. As DNA, the CDR3 is TGTGCCAGCAGCGTTAGCGGGGGGAACACAGATACGCAGTATTTT. Amino acids: CASSVSGGNTDTQYF.

The gene calls are TRBV27 and TRBJ1-5; the D is unclear. Per germline, CDR1 MNHEY and CDR2 SMNVEV (reference sequence). The germline V and J ends were trimmed by 1 base and 4 bases, with 11 bases remaining between them. The CDR3 runs 15 residues. CDR3 region: CASSLLGRENQPQHF. The CDR3 DNA reads as TGTGCCAGCAGTTTATTGGGGAGGGAAAATCAGCCCCAGCATTTT.

J is TRBJ1-2 and V is TRBV6-1; 9 nucleotides match TRBD1. Germline V gene sequence: CDR1 MNHNS, CDR2 SASEGT. The CDR3 contains 12 residues. V lost 8 bases and J lost 6; bases outside the gene matches: 4. This CDR3 is CASSGQGDGYTF. The CDR3 nucleotides are TGTGCCAGCTCGGGACAGGGCGATGGCTACACCTTC.